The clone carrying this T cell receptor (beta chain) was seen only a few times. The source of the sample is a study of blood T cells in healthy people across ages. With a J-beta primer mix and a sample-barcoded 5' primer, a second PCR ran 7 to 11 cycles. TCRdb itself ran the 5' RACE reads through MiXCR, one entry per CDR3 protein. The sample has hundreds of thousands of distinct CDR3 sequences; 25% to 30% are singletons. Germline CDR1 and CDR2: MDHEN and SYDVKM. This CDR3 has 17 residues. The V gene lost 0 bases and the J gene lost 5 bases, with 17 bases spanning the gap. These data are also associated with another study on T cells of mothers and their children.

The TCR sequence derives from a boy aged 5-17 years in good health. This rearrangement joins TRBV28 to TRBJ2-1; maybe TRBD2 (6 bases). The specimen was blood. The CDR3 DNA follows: TGTGCCAGCAGTTTATGGGTACGGCGGGGCCTTGACAATGAGCAGTTCTTC. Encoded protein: CASSLWVRRGLDNEQFF.